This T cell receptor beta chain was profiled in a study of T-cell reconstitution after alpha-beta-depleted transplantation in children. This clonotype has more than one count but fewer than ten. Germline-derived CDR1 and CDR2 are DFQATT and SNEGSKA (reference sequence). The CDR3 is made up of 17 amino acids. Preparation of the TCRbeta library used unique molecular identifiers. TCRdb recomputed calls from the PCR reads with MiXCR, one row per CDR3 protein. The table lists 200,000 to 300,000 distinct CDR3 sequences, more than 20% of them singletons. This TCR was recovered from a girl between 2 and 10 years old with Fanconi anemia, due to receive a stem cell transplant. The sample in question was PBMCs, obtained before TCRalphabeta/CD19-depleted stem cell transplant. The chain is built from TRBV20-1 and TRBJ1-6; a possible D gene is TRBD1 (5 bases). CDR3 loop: CCASTFSSRAPNSPLHF. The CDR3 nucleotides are TGCTGCGCTAGCACTTTTTCCTCCAGGGCCCCAAATTCACCCCTCCACTTT.